This TCR beta chain was identified in a study of blood T cell repertoires in COVID-19. The V gene's germline CDR1 is SGHTA and CDR2 FQGTGA. Germline trimming cut 0 bases from V and 5 bases from J; bases unmatched to any gene: 11. The CDR3 totals 18 residues. Original processing methods: Estimation of nucleated cell counts was performed using reference gene primer amplification. Sequenced by immunoSEQ multiplex PCR; TCRdb stores in-frame clones only, minus some. The D gene and trimming were derived from the DNA, and the V and J assignments and clone size from that table. The table records 100,000 to 150,000 clones, approximately 74% of them present only once.

This chain joins TRBV7-3 and TRBJ2-1; TRBD2 agrees at 9 bases. The receptor comes from a man aged 60 to 75 with acute or convalescent COVID-19. The sequencing sample was made of peripheral blood. The CDR3 loop reads CASSLTAGGGGDNNEQFF. CDR3 sequence (DNA): TGTGCCAGCAGCTTAACAGCGGGAGGAGGGGGAGATAACAATGAGCAGTTCTTC.